The clone carrying this TCR beta chain came up a few times. Antigen unknown. The data derive from a study of a mutant IDH1 vaccine in newly diagnosed glioma. Study background: Most patients had radiochemotherapy with temozolomide before enrollment; others had one alone.

Documented time point: week 35, safety follow-up. All doses held 300 ug of mutant IDH1 20-mer peptide, with topical imiquimod. Patients underwent eight vaccinations, which took place in weeks 1, 3, 5, 7, 11, 15, 19 and 23. This CDR3 is 15 amino acids long. Between the trimmed V and J ends, which lost 5 bases and 0 bases, there was a span of 11 bases. Germline values: CDR1 MNHNS, CDR2 SASEGT. Clones were sequenced by immunoSEQ multiplex PCR, and TCRdb holds only the in-frame ones, with some missing. The table has roughly 30,000 clones, 78% seen once. The source of this sequence is a woman aged 40-49 years with glioma. The sample was PBMCs, taken from a glioma patient whose treatment included an IDH1 peptide vaccine. The chain uses TRBV6-1 and TRBJ1-5, with D uncertain. Here the CDR3 DNA reads TGTGCCAGCAGTTTCGACGGATATAGCAATCAGCCCCAGCATTTT. This sequence encodes CASSFDGYSNQPQHF.